Each of the 24 T cell receptor beta chains below was sequenced from the same sample in a study of blood T cells in healthy people across ages. The second PCR ran roughly 6 to 11 cycles with a sample-barcoded 5' primer and J-beta primers. TCRdb reprocessed the 5' RACE reads with MiXCR, giving one entry per CDR3 protein. The profile shows fewer than 750,000 distinct CDR3 sequences, around 50% of them singletons. Sequenced: blood. All receptors come from a woman aged 80 or older in good health.

About this clonotype itself: This may be a read error, as it is one base from a much larger clone. This sequence joins TRBV2 and TRBJ2-5; 8 bases align to TRBD1. The CDR3 covers 12 residues. Germline V gene lookup returns CDR1 SNHLY and CDR2 FYNNEI. The V segment lost 11 bases and the J segment 11 bases; nucleotides outside the gene matches: 13. The CDR3 reads CAGKDRVGEQYF. The DNA of the CDR3 is TGTGCCGGCAAGGACAGGGTGGGTGAGCAGTACTTC.

This clonotype showed up many times. The chain links TRBV27 to TRBJ2-7; no definite D call. The germline V gene encodes CDR1 MNHEY and CDR2 SMNVEV (reference sequence). Deletions cut 2 bases from V and 0 bases from J, with 5 bases between. The CDR3 contains 13 residues. The CDR3 sequence: CASSLTYSYEQYF. The CDR3 nucleotides are TGTGCCAGCAGTTTAACCTACTCCTACGAGCAGTACTTC.

This clonotype has at least ten counts. The V call is TRBV6-6, the J call TRBJ2-7; weak D call: TRBD2 (6 bases). The CDR3 contains 14 residues. Germline V gives CDR1 MNHNY, CDR2 SVGAGI (reference sequence). V was trimmed by 5 bases and J by 2 bases, leaving 13 bases between them. CDR3 in amino acids: CASSRPGGPYEQYF. CDR3 DNA: TGTGCCAGCAGTCGCCCCGGAGGGCCCTACGAGCAGTACTTC.

This clonotype was seen more than once but under ten times. The chain carries TRBV4-2 and TRBJ2-6; D is unclear. V was shortened by 0 bases and J by 2 bases, with 8 bases between the two germline ends. Looked up from germline, CDR1 is LGHNA and CDR2 is YNFKEQ. The CDR3 is 16 amino acids. The CDR3 DNA is TGTGCCAGCAGCCAAGATGGTATGGCTGGGGCCAACGTCCTGACTTTC. This encodes CASSQDGMAGANVLTF.

V gene TRBV6-1 combines with J gene TRBJ2-7; no firm D call. Trimming stripped 5 bases from V and 0 bases from J, with 14 bases between. The CDR3 loop spans 15 amino acids. The germline CDR1 and CDR2 sequences are MNHNS and SASEGT. CDR3 DNA sequence: TGTGCCAGCAGTCCCTCCCACCTCAGCTCCTACGAGCAGTACTTC. Its protein is CASSPSHLSSYEQYF.

This clonotype was seen ten or more times. The V gene is TRBV29-1, the J gene TRBJ2-1, with D perhaps matching TRBD1 or TRBD2 (5 bases each). The germline CDR1 and CDR2 sequences are SQVTM and ANQGSEA. This CDR3 spans 15 amino acids. Trimming removed 3 bases at V and 1 base at J, with 13 bases between. The CDR3 bases are TGCAGCGTTGAGGGGACGTTCCTGTCCTACAATGAGCAGTTCTTC. Protein: CSVEGTFLSYNEQFF.

This clonotype was counted many times. This rearrangement joins TRBV27 to TRBJ1-5; 9 positions match TRBD1. Germline V gene data show CDR1 as MNHEY and CDR2 as SMNVEV (reference sequence). The CDR3 runs to 14 residues. The J segment lost 7 bases and the V segment lost 6 bases, leaving 7 bases of the junction unmatched. The CDR3 here is CASSWTGVSQPQHF. The CDR3 bases are TGTGCCAGCAGCTGGACAGGGGTAAGCCAGCCCCAGCATTTT.

This clonotype has ten or more counts. The chain has TRBV11-2 and TRBJ2-1; perhaps TRBD2 as D (6 bases). This CDR3 has 19 amino acids. CDR1 and CDR2 from the germline V gene are SGHAT and FQNNGV. Trimming pared 5 bases from V and 0 bases from J, leaving 23 bases between. CDR3 DNA: TGTGCCAGCAGCCCTCGACGGTCCCTAGCGATGAGCTCCTACAATGAGCAGTTCTTC. Translation: CASSPRRSLAMSSYNEQFF.

Ten or more counts support this clonotype. The chain uses TRBV6-5 and TRBJ2-5; unclear D gene. Germline V CDR1 and CDR2: MNHEY, SVGAGI. The CDR3 is made up of 13 amino acids. The V and J ends lost 2 bases and 7 bases respectively, with 11 bases between them. The CDR3 loop reads CASSYGLGWTQYF. CDR3 coding DNA: TGTGCCAGCAGTTACGGGCTAGGATGGACCCAGTACTTC.

For this clonotype: The junction does not match germline at one end; this may be a read error. The chain uses TRBV3-1 and TRBJ2-7; D possibly corresponds to TRBD1 (6 bases). Looked up from germline, CDR1 is LGHDT and CDR2 is YNNKEL (reference sequence). The CDR3 is 16 residues long. The CDR3 spells CAGSQDPGQNPYEQYF. In DNA, the CDR3 is TGTGCCGGCAGCCAAGATCCCGGACAGAATCCCTACGAGCAGTACTTC.

The V gene is TRBV14, the J gene TRBJ2-5; TRBD2 agrees at 7 bases. J was trimmed by 1 base and V by 1 base; bases with no gene match: 3. This CDR3 is built from 15 residues. In germline, CDR1 is SGHDN, CDR2 FVKESK. CDR3 amino acids: CASSQGGTIQETQYF. The CDR3 bases are TGTGCCAGCAGCCAAGGGGGGACTATCCAAGAGACCCAGTACTTC. The full variable domain, with the rest looked up from reference TRBV14 and TRBJ2-5, is EAGVTQFPSHSVIEKGQTVTLRCDPISGHDNLYWYRRVMGKEIKFLLHFVKESKQDESGMPNNRFLAERTGGTYSTLKVQPAELEDSGVYFCASSQGGTIQETQYFGPGTRLLVL.

This clonotype was seen just once. CDR3 protein: CASSSQPAGGKETQYF. CDR3 in DNA: TGCGCCAGCAGCTCCCAGCCGGCGGGGGGGAAAGAGACCCAGTACTTC. The J gene is TRBJ2-5, the V gene TRBV5-1, with 9 nucleotides matching TRBD2. V trimming: 3 bases; J trimming: 3 bases; junction bases outside the gene matches: 9. The CDR3 consists of 16 residues. Germline lookup yields CDR1 SGHRS and CDR2 YFSETQ.

V and J are TRBV19 and TRBJ1-2; no definite D call. Between the trimmed V and J ends, which lost 4 bases and 2 bases, there was a span of 17 bases. Per germline, CDR1 LNHDA and CDR2 SQIVND (reference sequence). The CDR3 has 16 residues. The CDR3 sequence is CASSKSAGDPNYGYTF. DNA of the CDR3: TGTGCCAGTAGTAAGTCTGCTGGGGATCCCAACTATGGCTACACCTTC.

The J gene is TRBJ2-1, the V gene TRBV2; TRBD1 matches at 7 bases. The J segment lost 10 bases and the V segment lost 3 bases, leaving 9 bases of the junction unmatched. CDR3 length equals 14 residues. Germline CDR1 is SNHLY and CDR2 is FYNNEI. This CDR3 is CASSDKTGTLEQFF. The DNA for the CDR3 is TGTGCCAGCAGTGACAAGACAGGGACCCTGGAGCAGTTCTTC.

Comments on this clonotype: Since a much larger clone is just one base distant, this may be a read error. This chain links TRBV7-9 with TRBJ2-1, with D hard to call. The assigned J gene may be wrong: the sequence end matches TRBJ2-7 better. The germline V gene has CDR1 SEHNR and CDR2 FQNEAQ (reference sequence). The CDR3 totals 14 residues. The CDR3 nucleotides are TGTGCCAGCAGCTTTTCCTACTCGAACAATGAGCAGTACTTC. Its translation: CASSFSYSNNEQYF.

The rearrangement joins TRBV27 to TRBJ1-2, with no clear D. CDR1 is MNHEY and CDR2 is SMNVEV in the germline V gene (reference sequence). This CDR3 has 13 residues. The ends were cut back, 0 bases at V and 8 bases at J, with 10 bases in the middle. CDR3 nucleotide sequence: TGTGCCAGCAGTTTATCGCCCGGTTGGGGCTACACCTTC. Translated, it gives CASSLSPGWGYTF.

This clonotype occurred many times. The rearrangement uses TRBV5-1 and TRBJ2-1, with D perhaps matching TRBD2 (5 bases). V dropped 0 bases and J dropped 9 bases, with 13 bases sitting between them. Germline lookup yields CDR1 SGHRS and CDR2 YFSETQ. The length of the CDR3 is 14 residues. CDR3 region: CASSLAPSPSEQFF. The CDR3 DNA sequence: TGCGCCAGCAGCTTGGCACCTAGCCCAAGTGAGCAGTTCTTC.

This clonotype was counted between two and nine times. The V call is TRBV28, the J call TRBJ1-5, with 7 positions matching TRBD1. V shed 6 bases and J 0 bases; nucleotides not matched to a gene: 14. This CDR3 spans 18 amino acids. The germline V gene has CDR1 MDHEN and CDR2 SYDVKM. This chain's CDR3 is CASRRDSGSAYSNQPQHF. As DNA, the CDR3 is TGTGCCAGCAGAAGGGACAGTGGGTCCGCTTATAGCAATCAGCCCCAGCATTTT.

The V call is TRBV28, the J call TRBJ2-7; 8 nucleotides agree with TRBD1. The trim removed 10 bases at V and 2 bases at J, leaving 4 bases unmatched. CDR3 length: 12 residues. Germline loops: CDR1 MDHEN, CDR2 SYDVKM. CDR3 in amino acids: CATKDRAYEQYF. The CDR3 DNA reads as TGTGCCACCAAGGACAGGGCCTACGAGCAGTACTTC.

Worth noting for this clonotype: This may stem from a read error, because a much larger clone lies one nucleotide away. The rearrangement joins TRBV5-1 to TRBJ2-3; D not resolved. CDR3 length equals 15 residues. Per germline, CDR1 SGHRS and CDR2 YFSETQ. The CDR3 sequence is CASSDPKISTDKQYF. As DNA, the CDR3 is TGCGCCAGCTCTGACCCCAAAATCAGCACAGATAAGCAGTATTTT.

This chain uses TRBV5-1 with TRBJ1-2; TRBD1 might be the D (6 bases). The CDR3 extends over 14 amino acids. The V gene's germline CDR1 is SGHRS and CDR2 YFSETQ. The ends were cut back, 2 bases at V and 4 bases at J, with 12 bases in the middle. This chain's CDR3 is CASSFEGVSYGYTF. Written as DNA, the CDR3 is TGCGCCAGCAGCTTCGAGGGGGTTAGCTATGGCTACACCTTC.

The rearrangement uses TRBV3-1 and TRBJ2-5; 12 bases line up with TRBD2. The length of the CDR3 is 19 residues. CDR1 and CDR2 from the germline V gene are LGHDT and YNNKEL (reference sequence). With 2 bases clipped from V and 5 bases from J, the junction kept 15 bases outside the gene matches. This chain's CDR3 is CASSQKHPSGRGLGETQYF. CDR3 nucleotides: TGTGCCAGCAGCCAAAAACACCCTAGCGGGAGGGGCCTAGGGGAGACCCAGTACTTC.

This rearrangement joins TRBV10-3 to TRBJ2-7, with 9 bases aligning to TRBD2. Germline V CDR1 and CDR2: ENHRY, SYGVKD. The CDR3 is 16 residues long. With 7 bases clipped from V and 3 bases from J, the junction kept 13 bases outside the gene matches. CDR3 DNA: TGTGCCATCATGAGGGGGCTGCAGCGGGAGGACTACGAGCAGTACTTC. Protein sequence: CAIMRGLQREDYEQYF.

Worth noting for this clonotype: A much larger clone is a single base away; this may be a read error. The chain joins TRBV9 to TRBJ2-7, with D unclear. Germline V lookup: CDR1 SGDLS, CDR2 YYNGEE. The CDR3 has 15 residues. V was shortened by 3 bases and J by 7 bases, with 20 bases between the two germline ends. The CDR3, as DNA: TGTGCCAGCAGCGAAGGGATTAACTCCTACAATGAGCAGTACTTC. Residues: CASSEGINSYNEQYF.